There are many counts of the clone carrying this T cell receptor (beta chain). Its antigen remains unknown. This sample stems from a study of human T cells and chemical hapten exposure. The time point is: patch test 1, 2 weeks after DPC sensitization. Treatment meaning: therapeutic diphenylcyclopropenone sensitization with weekly scalp DPC. TCRdb reanalysed the RACE reads using MiXCR and keeps one entry per CDR3 protein. The repertoire includes around 300,000 distinct CDR3 sequences, under 8% of them detected once, and 7.5% to 9% sits in the top ten. The study, taken as a whole, reports: In comparison with controls, expanded TCRs gave rise to a significantly larger number of large CDR3 similarity clusters.

The receptor was isolated from a young woman with alopecia areata. Some clones in this sample may be carry-over from other donors' samples. Specimen: whole blood, collected in connection with sensitization to the hapten diphenylcyclopropenone (DPC).

CDR3 in amino acids: CARRRSDTQYF. CDR3 nucleotide sequence: TGTGCCAGACGTAGGTCAGATACGCAGTATTTT. V is TRBV2 and J is TRBJ2-3; D gene uncertain. V was shortened by 9 bases and J by 4 bases, with 8 bases between the two germline ends. CDR3 length: 11 amino acids. Germline lookup yields CDR1 SNHLY and CDR2 FYNNEI.